Presented here are 32 T cell receptor beta chains from one specimen sequenced in a study of T-cell memory formation after mild COVID-19. TCRdb independently ran MiXCR on the 5' RACE reads; one entry per CDR3 protein. Here the sample spans roughly 350,000 distinct CDR3 sequences, around 21% being singletons. Input material: PBMCs or a T cell subset sorted from them (not recorded which). The source is an adult woman who had mild COVID-19 (a few samples of this study predate the infection). Cell type and time point are not known.

The chain links TRBV4-3 to TRBJ1-2; TRBD1 matches 7 bases. Germline V gene data show CDR1 as LGHNA and CDR2 as YSLEER. The V and J ends lost 0 bases and 3 bases, in that order; junction bases with no gene match: 7. The CDR3 length is 16 residues. CDR3 region: CASSQDLGGPYYGYTF. The CDR3 DNA reads as TGCGCCAGCAGCCAAGATCTAGGGGGCCCTTACTATGGCTACACCTTC.

Points on this clonotype: The junction shows a germline mismatch at one end, possibly a read error. The chain recombines TRBV7-7 with TRBJ2-5; TRBD2 matches 7 bases. The CDR3 is made up of 18 amino acids. The germline CDR1 and CDR2 sequences are SSHAT and FNYEAQ (reference sequence). The CDR3 region is CASSAGTPLLGREETQYF. The CDR3 nucleotides read TGTGCTAGCAGCGCCGGGACCCCACTTCTAGGGAGGGAAGAGACCCAGTACTTC.

V gene TRBV12-3 or TRBV12-4 combines with J gene TRBJ1-2, with 12 positions matching TRBD1. The V gene end was trimmed by 5 bases and the J gene end by 6 bases; junction bases not matched to a gene: 7. The CDR3 extends over 15 amino acids. As DNA, the CDR3 is TGTGCCAGCAGTCCACCGGGACAGGGGGCCAATGGCTACACCTTC. It is translated as CASSPPGQGANGYTF.

The chain combines TRBV3-1 with TRBJ1-6; the D is unclear. Germline V gives CDR1 LGHDT, CDR2 YNNKEL (reference sequence). Trimming cost V 0 bases and J 10 bases, with 10 bases left between them. CDR3 length: 14 residues. The CDR3 coding sequence is TGTGCCAGCAGCCAAGAAGAGGGCAGATCACCCCTCCACTTT. Protein product: CASSQEEGRSPLHF.

V and J are TRBV5-1 and TRBJ1-1, with D possibly matching TRBD1 (5 bases). Trimming left V 4 bases short and J 1 base short, with 8 bases between. Per the germline V gene, CDR1 is SGHRS and CDR2 is YFSETQ. The CDR3 length is 13 residues. CDR3 sequence: CASSGQPNTEAFF. As DNA, the CDR3 is TGCGCCAGCAGCGGACAACCGAACACTGAAGCTTTCTTT.

This chain uses TRBV6-6 with TRBJ1-1; D gene uncertain. Per germline, CDR1 MNHNY and CDR2 SVGAGI (reference sequence). The CDR3 extends over 14 amino acids. Trimming pared 1 base from V and 8 bases from J, leaving 14 bases between. CDR3 bases: TGTGCCAGCAGTTACTTAAAAGGAGGAGTGGAAGCTTTCTTT. This translates into CASSYLKGGVEAFF.

This clonotype was seen a handful of times. The chain recombines TRBV12-3 or TRBV12-4 with TRBJ2-3; 9 bases line up with TRBD2. CDR3 length: 15 amino acids. With 6 bases clipped from V and 2 bases from J, the junction kept 6 bases outside the gene matches. The CDR3 DNA reads TGTGCCAGCAGGGCCATAGCGGGGGTCACAGATACGCAGTATTTT. This codes for CASRAIAGVTDTQYF.

This clonotype was counted many times. The V gene is TRBV6-5, the J gene TRBJ1-4; D perhaps matches TRBD1 (5 bases). V was cut by 7 bases and J by 4 bases, with 13 bases left in between. Germline CDR1 is MNHEY and CDR2 is SVGAGI. The CDR3 is 14 amino acids. CDR3 amino acids: CASKGPGINEKLFF. CDR3 nucleotide sequence: TGTGCCAGCAAGGGGCCAGGGATTAATGAAAAACTGTTTTTT.

This rearrangement joins TRBV10-3 to TRBJ2-1, with 7 bases fitting TRBD1. The CDR3 consists of 15 residues. Germline loops: CDR1 ENHRY, CDR2 SYGVKD. Losses at the gene ends were 3 bases for V and 5 bases for J; bases not matched to a gene: 7. CDR3 sequence (DNA): TGTGCCATCAGTGACCGACAGGGCGAGAACAATGAGCAGTTCTTC. Protein product: CAISDRQGENNEQFF.

The chain joins TRBV6-2 or TRBV6-3 to TRBJ2-7; 7 bases align to TRBD2. Per germline, CDR1 MNHEY and CDR2 SVGEGT. The CDR3 totals 14 residues. The ends lost 7 bases at V and 0 bases at J; junction bases unmatched: 6. Here the CDR3 DNA reads TGTGCCAGCACTCAGAGCGGGATCTCCTACGAGCAGTACTTC. Encoded protein: CASTQSGISYEQYF.

J is TRBJ1-5 and V is TRBV28; unclear D gene. The CDR3 spans 15 residues. Germline CDR1 and CDR2: MDHEN and SYDVKM. Trimming pared 5 bases from V and 3 bases from J, leaving 14 bases between. The CDR3 bases are TGTGCCAGCAGTCCTCTGGCGGGTATCAATCAGCCCCAGCATTTT. This gives the protein CASSPLAGINQPQHF.

The sample holds a few counts of this clonotype. The chain joins TRBV24-1 to TRBJ2-1; 7 bases map to TRBD1. Looked up from germline, CDR1 is KGHDR and CDR2 is SFDVKD. The CDR3 is made up of 17 amino acids. Unmatched junction bases numbered 13, after V lost 0 bases and J lost 9 bases. The CDR3 here is CATSDLQGDRASREQFF. In DNA, the CDR3 is TGTGCCACCAGTGATTTGCAGGGGGACAGAGCCTCCCGTGAGCAGTTCTTC.

This clonotype was seen a few times. The chain couples TRBV27 to TRBJ2-7; 11 positions agree with TRBD1. Looked up from germline, CDR1 is MNHEY and CDR2 is SMNVEV (reference sequence). The length of the CDR3 is 14 residues. Losses at the gene ends were 2 bases for V and 6 bases for J; bases not matched to a gene: 3. The CDR3 is CASSLTGTGGEQYF. As DNA, the CDR3 is TGTGCCAGCAGTTTAACCGGGACAGGGGGCGAGCAGTACTTC.

This chain links TRBV12-3 or TRBV12-4 with TRBJ1-1; 9 positions agree with TRBD1. Trimming cost V 1 base and J 3 bases; bases outside gene matches: 6. This CDR3 spans 16 amino acids. The CDR3 loop is CASSLELGQGDTEAFF. In DNA, the CDR3 is TGTGCCAGCAGTTTAGAATTGGGACAGGGAGACACTGAAGCTTTCTTT.

The gene calls are TRBV12-3 or TRBV12-4 and TRBJ2-6; 10 bases are shared with TRBD2. This CDR3 is 18 amino acids long. The V gene end was trimmed by 3 bases and the J gene end by 2 bases; junction bases not matched to a gene: 7. The CDR3 DNA sequence: TGTGCCAGCAGTTTTTCTGCACTAGCGGGAACTGGGGCCAACGTCCTGACTTTC. This translates into CASSFSALAGTGANVLTF.

This chain joins TRBV12-3 or TRBV12-4 and TRBJ2-2, with 8 nucleotides matching TRBD2. The CDR3 covers 13 residues. V lost 6 bases, J lost 9 bases, and 6 bases stayed unmatched. CDR3 loop: CASSPGGGRELFF. The CDR3 DNA follows: TGTGCCAGCAGCCCGGGGGGGGGCAGGGAGCTGTTTTTT.

This rearrangement joins TRBV24-1 to TRBJ2-7; D not resolved. Trimming shortened V by 4 bases and J by 9 bases, and 18 bases separated the two germline ends. CDR1 is KGHDR, CDR2 SFDVKD, per germline. This CDR3 comprises 14 residues. The CDR3 spells CATSDPWKSVGQYF. The CDR3 DNA reads TGTGCCACCAGTGACCCGTGGAAATCGGTAGGGCAGTACTTC.

This clonotype occurred a few times. This rearrangement joins TRBV7-9 to TRBJ2-2; 10 nucleotides agree with TRBD2. The CDR3 runs 15 residues. Trimming took 3 bases from V and 5 from J; bases not matched to a gene: 3. From germline, CDR1 is SEHNR and CDR2 FQNEAQ (reference sequence). CDR3 coding DNA: TGTGCCAGCAGCTTTTCTAGCGGGAGAACCGGGGAGCTGTTTTTT. It encodes CASSFSSGRTGELFF.

A few counts support this clonotype. V gene TRBV4-1 combines with J gene TRBJ2-7; D is perhaps TRBD2 (5 bases). Germline-derived CDR1 and CDR2 are MGHRA and YSYEKL. The CDR3 has 11 amino acids. Trimming took off 6 bases at V and 6 bases at J, with 9 bases between the two ends. CDR3 sequence (DNA): TGCGCCAGCAGATCAGAGGGCGAGCAGTACTTC. The encoded protein is CASRSEGEQYF.

This clonotype showed up just a few times. V is TRBV7-9 and J is TRBJ2-5, with a possible D match to TRBD2 (5 bases). Germline CDR1 reads SEHNR; CDR2 reads FQNEAQ (reference sequence). The CDR3 runs to 16 residues. The V end was cut by 5 bases, the J end by 5 bases, with 21 bases between. The CDR3 spells CASSRAPGSGVETQYF. CDR3 nucleotide sequence: TGTGCCAGCAGCCGCGCCCCGGGGTCCGGAGTCGAGACCCAGTACTTC.

The rearrangement uses TRBV4-1 and TRBJ2-2, with a possible D match to TRBD1 (6 bases). This CDR3 spans 15 amino acids. Germline loops: CDR1 MGHRA, CDR2 YSYEKL. V dropped 4 bases and J dropped 4 bases, with 13 bases sitting between them. Written as DNA, the CDR3 is TGCGCCAGCAGCCGTATCGGGACACTCACCGGGGAGCTGTTTTTT. Protein sequence: CASSRIGTLTGELFF.

The chain employs TRBV12-3 or TRBV12-4 and TRBJ2-7; D is perhaps TRBD1 (6 bases). V lost 6 bases, J lost 2 bases, and 14 bases lay in between. This CDR3 contains 14 residues. Here the CDR3 DNA reads TGTGCCAGCAGCCCTACAGGGATTACCTACGAGCAGTACTTC. Its translation: CASSPTGITYEQYF.

This chain joins TRBV9 and TRBJ1-2; TRBD1 is a possible D gene (5 bases). The CDR3 runs 14 residues. The V end was cut by 4 bases, the J end by 4 bases, with 14 bases between. Germline CDR1 and CDR2: SGDLS and YYNGEE. The CDR3 loop is CASSQGTPLYGYTF. The CDR3 coding sequence is TGTGCCAGCAGCCAGGGCACCCCACTCTATGGCTACACCTTC.

This clonotype appeared a single time. V is TRBV4-1 and J is TRBJ2-1, with a possible D match to TRBD2 (6 bases). This CDR3 is built from 16 residues. Trimming took 6 bases from V and 2 from J, leaving 17 bases between them. Germline V lookup: CDR1 MGHRA, CDR2 YSYEKL. The CDR3 loop reads CASRGTRDLTYNEQFF. CDR3 in DNA: TGCGCCAGCAGGGGTACCCGGGACTTAACCTACAATGAGCAGTTCTTC.

V usage is TRBV2 and J usage is TRBJ2-5; the D is unclear. CDR1 is SNHLY, CDR2 FYNNEI, per germline. The CDR3 spans 14 residues. Trimming pared 4 bases from V and 1 base from J, leaving 10 bases between. CDR3 sequence reads: CASSVTSFQETQYF. CDR3 DNA sequence: TGTGCCAGCAGTGTCACTTCGTTCCAAGAGACCCAGTACTTC. The full variable domain, its missing parts supplied by reference TRBV2 and TRBJ2-5, is EPEVTQTPSHQVTQMGQEVILRCVPISNHLYFYWYRQILGQKVEFLVSFYNNEISEKSEIFDDQFSVERPDGSNFTLKIRSTKLEDSAMYFCASSVTSFQETQYFGPGTRLLVL.

This clonotype showed up many times. V usage is TRBV18 and J usage is TRBJ1-1; 9 positions match TRBD1. Germline values: CDR1 KGHSH, CDR2 LQKENI. This CDR3 is 13 amino acids long. After removal of 3 bases from V and 4 bases from J, the junction contained 0 bases not matched to a gene. CDR3 loop: CASSPGQGTEAFF. DNA of the CDR3: TGTGCCAGCTCACCGGGACAGGGCACTGAAGCTTTCTTT.

The CDR3 spells CASSLASGSYNSPLHF. CDR3 sequence (DNA): TGTGCCAGCAGCTTAGCCTCAGGGTCCTATAATTCACCCCTCCACTTT. J is TRBJ1-6 and V is TRBV7-2; D perhaps matches TRBD1 (5 bases). Germline CDR1 is SGHTA and CDR2 is FQGNSA. The CDR3 spans 16 residues. Between the trimmed V and J ends, which lost 0 bases and 1 base, there was a span of 7 bases. The variable domain in full, completed from reference TRBV7-2 and TRBJ1-6, reads GAGVSQSPSNKVTEKGKDVELRCDPISGHTALYWYRQSLGQGLEFLIYFQGNSAPDKSGLPSDRFSAERTGGSVSTLTIQRTQQEDSAVYLCASSLASGSYNSPLHFGNGTRLTVT.

This clonotype has a handful of counts. V usage is TRBV11-3 and J usage is TRBJ2-5, with 13 positions matching TRBD2. The CDR3 runs 16 residues. The germline V gene has CDR1 SGHNT and CDR2 YENEEA. The J segment lost 4 bases and the V segment lost 5 bases, leaving 7 bases of the junction unmatched. CDR3 in amino acids: CASSPGLAGEVETQYF. In nucleotides, the CDR3 is TGTGCCAGCAGCCCTGGACTAGCGGGAGAGGTAGAGACCCAGTACTTC.

This clonotype was detected a few times. The chain has TRBV10-3 and TRBJ2-5, with 7 nucleotides matching TRBD1. Germline loops: CDR1 ENHRY, CDR2 SYGVKD. This CDR3 contains 14 residues. V lost 5 bases, J lost 0 bases, and 3 bases stayed unmatched. This chain's CDR3 is CAISSGTDQETQYF. The CDR3 DNA follows: TGTGCCATCAGTTCCGGGACAGACCAAGAGACCCAGTACTTC.

J is TRBJ1-2 and V is TRBV20-1; 7 bases agree with TRBD1. The J segment lost 2 bases and the V segment lost 5 bases, leaving 8 bases of the junction unmatched. Germline-derived CDR1 and CDR2 are DFQATT and SNEGSKA (reference sequence). The CDR3 consists of 14 residues. CDR3 in DNA: TGCAGTGCTCCAAAGGGGGCACCGAACTATGGCTACACCTTC. Translation: CSAPKGAPNYGYTF.

The CDR3 sequence: CASSLGQGTAKNIQYF. In DNA, the CDR3 is TGTGCCAGCAGTTTGGGACAGGGGACCGCCAAAAACATTCAGTACTTC. This chain links TRBV12-3 or TRBV12-4 with TRBJ2-4; 10 bases are shared with TRBD1. The V and J ends lost 3 bases and 1 base, in that order; junction bases with no gene match: 3. The CDR3 length is 16 residues.

This sequence joins TRBV7-9 and TRBJ2-2; D gene ambiguous. Trimming pared 3 bases from V and 1 base from J, leaving 6 bases between. The CDR3 has 14 residues. Germline V gene sequence: CDR1 SEHNR, CDR2 FQNEAQ (reference sequence). CDR3 nucleotide sequence: TGTGCCAGCAGCTTCCCCTTGAACACCGGGGAGCTGTTTTTT. Amino acids: CASSFPLNTGELFF.